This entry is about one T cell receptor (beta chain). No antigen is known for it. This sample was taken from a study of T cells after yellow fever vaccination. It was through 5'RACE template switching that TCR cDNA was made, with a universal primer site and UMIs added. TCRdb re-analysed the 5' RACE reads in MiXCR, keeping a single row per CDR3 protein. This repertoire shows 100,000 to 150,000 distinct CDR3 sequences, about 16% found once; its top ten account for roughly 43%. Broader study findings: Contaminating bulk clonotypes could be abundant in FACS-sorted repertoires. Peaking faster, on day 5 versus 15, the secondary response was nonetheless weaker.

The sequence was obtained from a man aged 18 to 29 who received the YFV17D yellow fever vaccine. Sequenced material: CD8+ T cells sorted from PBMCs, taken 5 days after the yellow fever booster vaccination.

The CDR3 region is CASCWSPSSEQYF. CDR3 nucleotide sequence: TGTGCCAGCTGCTGGTCACCCTCTTCGGAGCAGTACTTC. The chain carries TRBV11-2 and TRBJ2-7; D gene uncertain. CDR1 is SGHAT and CDR2 is FQNNGV in the germline V gene. The CDR3 has 13 residues. Between the trimmed V and J ends, which lost 8 bases and 7 bases, there was a span of 18 bases.